The 32 T cell receptor beta chains presented below share a single source sample, sequenced in a study of CD8+CD57+ T cells in acquired aplastic anemia. The template for TCR beta VDJ and CDR3 sequence profiling was genomic DNA. TCRdb reanalysed the reads using MiXCR and keeps one entry per CDR3 protein. The sample has 150,000 to 200,000 distinct CDR3 sequences, roughly 48% seen once. All patients picked for sequencing had shown, by flow cytometry, an expansion of CD8+CD57+ cells. Source material: sorted CD4+, CD8+, or CD8+CD57+ T cells (not recorded which) from PBMCs. The receptors here all came from a human donor with aplastic anemia.

This clonotype was detected many times. This chain connects TRBV6-5 to TRBJ2-3; D ambiguous. Germline values: CDR1 MNHEY, CDR2 SVGAGI. Between the trimmed V and J ends, which lost 0 bases and 5 bases, there was a span of 3 bases. The CDR3 length is 12 residues. The CDR3 nucleotides are TGTGCCAGCAGTTACTCGTTAGATACGCAGTATTTT. It yields the protein CASSYSLDTQYF.

This clonotype showed up many times. The chain is built from TRBV5-1 and TRBJ2-7; D unresolved. Trimming shortened V by 6 bases and J by 0 bases, and 7 bases separated the two germline ends. This CDR3 comprises 12 residues. Germline V gene lookup returns CDR1 SGHRS and CDR2 YFSETQ. The CDR3 loop reads CASNDGSYEQYF. In DNA form, the CDR3 reads TGCGCCAGCAACGATGGCTCCTACGAGCAGTACTTC.

The chain couples TRBV25-1 to TRBJ1-1; D is perhaps TRBD1 (5 bases). Germline V gene lookup returns CDR1 MGHDK and CDR2 SYGVNS. The V and J ends lost 4 bases and 0 bases respectively, with 9 bases between them. The CDR3 is made up of 14 amino acids. CDR3 DNA: TGTGCCAGCAGTGGCGGGACTTTGAACACTGAAGCTTTCTTT. Translating gives CASSGGTLNTEAFF.

This clonotype was seen just once. The rearrangement joins TRBV20-1 to TRBJ2-5, with 9 positions matching TRBD2. The CDR3 contains 15 residues. Trimming removed 2 bases from V and 4 bases from J; junction bases left unmatched: 8. Germline CDR1 is DFQATT and CDR2 is SNEGSKA (reference sequence). CDR3 sequence reads: CSARKVAGVRETQYF. The CDR3 nucleotides read TGCAGTGCTAGAAAGGTAGCGGGGGTGAGAGAGACCCAGTACTTC.

The rearrangement uses TRBV20-1 and TRBJ2-5; TRBD2 matches 10 bases. V shed 1 base and J 3 bases; nucleotides not matched to a gene: 11. Germline-derived CDR1 and CDR2 are DFQATT and SNEGSKA (reference sequence). CDR3 length: 17 residues. CDR3 residues: CSARGSFWLAGEETQYF. The CDR3 DNA reads as TGCAGTGCTAGAGGTTCTTTCTGGCTAGCGGGGGAAGAGACCCAGTACTTC.

This chain links TRBV25-1 with TRBJ2-7; 8 nucleotides agree with TRBD2. The CDR3 spans 18 residues. CDR1 and CDR2 from the germline V gene are MGHDK and SYGVNS. The junction had 15 bases not matched to a gene; V was cut back by 5 bases and J by 0 bases. The CDR3 DNA reads TGTGCCAGCAGTTACTGGATCCCCGGGACTAGTATCTCCTACGAGCAGTACTTC. It is translated as CASSYWIPGTSISYEQYF.

This rearrangement joins TRBV10-1 to TRBJ2-3, with 10 bases lining up with TRBD1. Looked up from germline, CDR1 is WNHNN and CDR2 is SYGVQD (reference sequence). Unmatched junction bases numbered 5, after V lost 4 bases and J lost 7 bases. The CDR3 is made up of 14 amino acids. This CDR3 is CASSGDRGGNTQYF. The DNA of the CDR3 is TGCGCCAGCAGTGGGGACAGGGGTGGAAATACGCAGTATTTT.

This rearrangement joins TRBV20-1 to TRBJ1-1, with D unresolved. CDR3 length: 14 residues. V was clipped by 5 bases and J by 3 bases, with 16 bases between them. Germline-derived CDR1 and CDR2 are DFQATT and SNEGSKA (reference sequence). In nucleotides, the CDR3 is TGCAGTGCTCGACCCGGACGGATGGACACTGAAGCTTTCTTT. This translates into CSARPGRMDTEAFF.

This rearrangement joins TRBV20-1 to TRBJ2-1; D is undetermined. Germline CDR1 is DFQATT and CDR2 is SNEGSKA (reference sequence). The CDR3 is made up of 16 amino acids. The V gene lost 6 bases and the J gene lost 1 base, with 19 bases spanning the gap. CDR3 coding DNA: TGCAGTGCGAAGGATAGTTCTCAGAGGTCCTACAATGAGCAGTTCTTC. Translating gives CSAKDSSQRSYNEQFF.

This clonotype was counted many times. V is TRBV5-5 and J is TRBJ2-7; TRBD2 might be the D (5 bases). The CDR3 totals 17 residues. Looked up from germline, CDR1 is SGHKS and CDR2 is YYEKEE (reference sequence). V was clipped by 4 bases and J by 4 bases, with 24 bases between them. The CDR3 nucleotides are TGTGCCAGCAGCCCAGAGGTTCTAGGAGGCCTAGGGTACGAGCAGTACTTC. This codes for CASSPEVLGGLGYEQYF.

This clonotype has at least ten counts. J is TRBJ2-5 and V is TRBV5-4; a weak D match, TRBD1 (7 bases). This CDR3 comprises 17 residues. Trimming shortened V by 4 bases and J by 5 bases, and 24 bases separated the two germline ends. Germline V lookup: CDR1 SGHNT, CDR2 YYREEE (reference sequence). DNA of the CDR3: TGTGCCAGCAGCCAAGGGACAGCGACTAGTGCGGGGGAGACCCAGTACTTC. Translation gives CASSQGTATSAGETQYF.

This rearrangement joins TRBV5-1 to TRBJ1-1; 8 nucleotides agree with TRBD1. The CDR3 consists of 15 residues. In germline, CDR1 is SGHRS, CDR2 YFSETQ. J was trimmed by 0 bases and V by 0 bases; bases with no gene match: 1. For the CDR3, the DNA is TGCGCCAGCAGCTTGGGACAGGGGTTGAACACTGAAGCTTTCTTT. It specifies CASSLGQGLNTEAFF.

The rearrangement links TRBV24-1 to TRBJ2-1, with D possibly being TRBD1 (8 bases). The CDR3 has 15 residues. V shed 2 bases and J shed 12 bases, with 19 bases lying between them. The germline gives CDR1 KGHDR, CDR2 SFDVKD. CDR3 nucleotide sequence: TGTGCCACCAGTGATTCGGACAGGGAGGGAGATACGCAGTTCTTC. Its protein product is CATSDSDREGDTQFF.

This clonotype was seen once. V usage is TRBV7-8 and J usage is TRBJ2-3; possibly TRBD2 for D (7 bases). The V end was cut by 1 base, the J end by 4 bases, with 15 bases between. This CDR3 is built from 16 residues. The germline V gene has CDR1 SGHVS and CDR2 FQNEAQ. CDR3 amino acids: CASSLVPGGEADTQYF. The CDR3 coding sequence is TGTGCCAGCAGCTTAGTACCGGGGGGCGAGGCAGATACGCAGTATTTT. The complete variable domain, with remaining parts taken from reference TRBV7-8 and TRBJ2-3, reads GAGVSQSPRYKVAKRGQDVALRCDPISGHVSLFWYQQALGQGPEFLTYFQNEAQLDKSGLPSDRFFAERPEGSVSTLKIQRTQQEDSAVYLCASSLVPGGEADTQYFGPGTRLTVL.

This clonotype was found a few times. A much larger clone lies a single base off, so this may be a read error. The rearrangement joins TRBV19 to TRBJ1-4; possible D gene TRBD1, 5 bases. The CDR3 is 14 amino acids. The germline CDR1 and CDR2 sequences are LNHDA and SQIVND (reference sequence). Trimming took off 3 bases at V and 12 bases at J, with 17 bases between the two ends. The CDR3 loop is CASSMVRIGEELFF. Written as DNA, the CDR3 is TGTGCCAGTAGTATGGTGCGGATAGGGGAGGAACTGTTTTTT.

This sequence joins TRBV29-1 and TRBJ1-2, with D possibly TRBD1 on 6 matching bases. The CDR3 is made up of 12 amino acids. CDR1 is SQVTM, CDR2 ANQGSEA, per germline. Trimming removed 4 bases at V and 7 bases at J, with 13 bases between. CDR3 DNA: TGCAGCGTTGGACAGGTACAGGGTGGCTACACCTTC. Protein sequence: CSVGQVQGGYTF.

The CDR3 DNA sequence: TGTGCCAGCAGCTTAACCGGTGCCTATGGCTACACCTTC. Protein product: CASSLTGAYGYTF. The chain combines TRBV7-2 with TRBJ1-2; D not resolved. The CDR3 extends over 13 amino acids. Germline V CDR1 and CDR2: SGHTA, FQGNSA. V lost 2 bases and J lost 4, with 8 bases in between.

This clonotype was observed at least ten times. CDR3: CASSLAVRGLAHYGYTF. In DNA form, the CDR3 reads TGTGCCAGCAGCTTGGCCGTCAGGGGTTTGGCTCACTATGGCTACACCTTC. The genes are TRBV5-6 and TRBJ1-2, with D perhaps TRBD1 (6 bases). The CDR3 loop spans 17 amino acids. CDR1 is SGHDT and CDR2 is YYEEEE in the germline V gene. The V and J ends lost 0 bases and 3 bases respectively, with 18 bases between them. The whole variable domain, filled in from reference TRBV5-6 and TRBJ1-2, reads DAGVTQSPTHLIKTRGQQVTLRCSPKSGHDTVSWYQQALGQGPQFIFQYYEEEERQRGNFPDRFSGHQFPNYSSELNVNALLLGDSALYLCASSLAVRGLAHYGYTFGSGTRLTVV.

The J gene is TRBJ2-7, the V gene TRBV24-1; D might be TRBD1 (6 bases). V lost 7 bases and J 6 bases, leaving 18 bases between the germline ends. The CDR3 spans 14 residues. Germline-derived CDR1 and CDR2 are KGHDR and SFDVKD. The DNA for the CDR3 is TGTGCCACCAGCACGACAGGAGCTCCCCTCGAGCAGTACTTC. Translating it yields CATSTTGAPLEQYF.

This clonotype was counted many times. The V call is TRBV29-1, the J call TRBJ1-1; D call uncertain. The germline gives CDR1 SQVTM, CDR2 ANQGSEA. V lost 7 bases and J lost 3, with 21 bases in between. This CDR3 has 15 amino acids. CDR3 protein: CSGVKAPLVDTEAFF. The CDR3 DNA follows: TGCAGCGGGGTTAAGGCGCCACTCGTAGACACTGAAGCTTTCTTT.

A note on this clonotype: A much larger clone differs from this one at a single base, so this may be a read error. The rearrangement uses TRBV9 and TRBJ1-2; 9 nucleotides line up with TRBD1. The CDR3 covers 14 residues. Germline-derived CDR1 and CDR2 are SGDLS and YYNGEE. The CDR3 spells CASSVGQGDYDYTF. Written as DNA, the CDR3 is TGTGCCAGCAGCGTAGGACAGGGGGACTATGACTACACCTTC. Complete variable domain (other parts from reference TRBV9 and TRBJ1-2): DSGVTQTPKHLITATGQRVTLRCSPRSGDLSVYWYQQSLDQGLQFLIQYYNGEERAKGNILERFSAQQFPDLHSELNLSSLELGDSALYFCASSVGQGDYDYTFGSGTRLTVV.

V is TRBV15 and J is TRBJ1-1; D is undetermined. V was clipped by 0 bases and J by 1 base, with 6 bases between them. Germline V gene sequence: CDR1 LNHNV, CDR2 YYDKDF (reference sequence). The CDR3 totals 14 residues. Written as DNA, the CDR3 is TGTGCCACCAGCAGAGATCGAGGGAACACTGAAGCTTTCTTT. Residues: CATSRDRGNTEAFF.

This clonotype appeared many times. The chain uses TRBV20-1 and TRBJ2-7, with TRBD2 matching over 11 bases. Trimming cost V 4 bases and J 5 bases; bases outside gene matches: 4. This CDR3 has 13 residues. CDR1 is DFQATT, CDR2 SNEGSKA, per germline (reference sequence). The CDR3: CSAKGLAEHEQYF. CDR3 coding DNA: TGCAGTGCTAAGGGACTAGCGGAACACGAGCAGTACTTC.

This clonotype was seen many times. The chain carries TRBV12-3 or TRBV12-4 and TRBJ2-7; D not resolved. Trimming cost V 0 bases and J 4 bases, with 7 bases left between them. The CDR3 spans 13 residues. The CDR3 region has the DNA TGTGCCAGCAGTTTAGCCCCACCGTACGAGCAGTACTTC. Amino acids: CASSLAPPYEQYF.

In this sample, this clonotype turned up a few times. The V call is TRBV2, the J call TRBJ1-2, with D maybe TRBD1 (5 bases). V dropped 0 bases and J dropped 4 bases, with 9 bases sitting between them. The CDR3 sequence is 14 residues long. The germline CDR1 and CDR2 sequences are SNHLY and FYNNEI. CDR3 loop: CASSEALTVYGYTF. CDR3 coding DNA: TGTGCCAGCAGTGAAGCGCTGACAGTCTATGGCTACACCTTC.

The rearrangement joins TRBV7-6 to TRBJ2-2; D is uncertain. This CDR3 contains 14 residues. Trimming removed 1 base from V and 4 bases from J, with 7 bases in between. Germline V gives CDR1 SGHVS, CDR2 FNYEAQ. The CDR3 nucleotides are TGTGCCAGCAGCTTAGATCGGTTCACCGGGGAGCTGTTTTTT. Its translation is CASSLDRFTGELFF.

This clonotype was picked up a small number of times. V gene TRBV6-5 combines with J gene TRBJ2-2; tentatively, D is TRBD1 (5 bases). Trimming stripped 2 bases from V and 6 bases from J, with 7 bases between. Germline-derived CDR1 and CDR2 are MNHEY and SVGAGI. This CDR3 is 13 amino acids long. The CDR3 DNA follows: TGTGCCAGCAGTTACCAGGGTGCCGGGGAGCTGTTTTTT. This sequence encodes CASSYQGAGELFF.

This clonotype occurred a few times. The chain links TRBV12-3 or TRBV12-4 to TRBJ1-2; D uncertain. The ends were cut back, 1 base at V and 4 bases at J, with 7 bases in the middle. There are 13 residues in the CDR3. CDR3 coding DNA: TGTGCCAGCAGTTTAGGAGGGAGCTATGGCTACACCTTC. It is translated as CASSLGGSYGYTF.

The rearrangement uses TRBV2 and TRBJ1-2; 9 positions agree with TRBD1. The CDR3 runs 14 residues. Germline CDR1 and CDR2: SNHLY and FYNNEI. Losses at the gene ends were 6 bases for V and 7 bases for J; bases not matched to a gene: 9. The CDR3 region is CASSLTGGYSGYTF. Written as DNA, the CDR3 is TGTGCCAGCAGCCTGACAGGGGGTTATTCTGGCTACACCTTC.

A remark on this clonotype: A read error may be the cause here, since a much bigger clone is one base away. DNA for the CDR3: TGTGCCAGCAGCTTGCTTTCCTACAGCCGATACCCTGGAAACACCATATATTTT. It yields the protein CASSLLSYSRYPGNTIYF. The chain employs TRBV11-1 and TRBJ1-3; no firm D call. Germline CDR1 is SGHAT and CDR2 is FQDESV (reference sequence). V lost 3 bases and J lost 2, with 20 bases in between. The CDR3 extends over 18 amino acids.

The J gene is TRBJ1-4, the V gene TRBV25-1, with 8 bases matching TRBD1. With V trimmed by 7 bases and J by 10 bases, 5 bases remained unmatched. Germline CDR1 is MGHDK and CDR2 is SYGVNS. The CDR3 length is 12 residues. CDR3 DNA sequence: TGTGCCAGCACAGGGGGCGGCGGAAAACTGTTTTTT. This translates into CASTGGGGKLFF. Based on the CDR3 plus reference TRBV25-1 and TRBJ1-4, the full variable domain is EADIYQTPRYLVIGTGKKITLECSQTMGHDKMYWYQQDPGMELHLIHYSYGVNSTEKGDLSSESTVSRIRTEHFPLTLESARPSHTSQYLCASTGGGGKLFFGSGTQLSVL.

About this clonotype: A single base separates this from a much larger clone, so it may be a read error. This chain joins TRBV5-1 and TRBJ2-7, with a weak D call TRBD2 (7 bases). The V and J ends lost 6 bases and 5 bases respectively, with 15 bases between them. The germline V gene encodes CDR1 SGHRS and CDR2 YFSETQ. This CDR3 is 13 amino acids long. CDR3 in amino acids: CASIVAGAHEQYF. The CDR3, as DNA: TGCGCCAGCATCGTTGCGGGGGCTCACGAGCAGTACTTC.